One and the same sample provided the 25 T cell receptor beta chains below, sequenced in a study of shared clonotypes between healthy human individuals. The assay was immunoSEQ multiplex PCR, and TCRdb's table has in-frame clones only and misses some. The sample consists of under 1,900,000 clones, 98% of them appearing once. What was sequenced was naive CD4+ T cells sorted from blood. Regarding subset: CD45RA+ positively selected. These receptors were obtained from a man aged 25-45 years in good health.

This clone was found once. The chain employs TRBV2 and TRBJ2-3, with D tentatively TRBD1 or TRBD2 (7 bases each). CDR3 length: 13 amino acids. The V end was cut by 8 bases, the J end by 3 bases, with 12 bases between. Germline CDR1 and CDR2: SNHLY and FYNNEI. The CDR3: CASGGDRTDTQYF. The CDR3 nucleotides are TGTGCCAGCGGGGGGGACAGAACAGATACGCAGTATTTT.

The chain couples TRBV6-6 to TRBJ1-2; 7 positions agree with TRBD1. The CDR3 totals 14 residues. V gave up 2 bases and J gave up 7 bases; unmatched junction bases: 7. From germline, CDR1 is MNHNY and CDR2 SVGAGI (reference sequence). For the CDR3, the DNA is TGTGCCAGCAGTTACACAGGGGTACAGGGTGGCTACACCTTC. This gives the protein CASSYTGVQGGYTF.

This chain joins TRBV11-2 and TRBJ2-1, with D hard to call. This CDR3 has 14 residues. Germline V CDR1 and CDR2: SGHAT, FQNNGV. V shed 3 bases and J shed 3 bases, with 9 bases lying between them. The CDR3 loop is CASSFSGRYNEQFF. Written as DNA, the CDR3 is TGTGCCAGCAGCTTTTCCGGACGCTACAATGAGCAGTTCTTC.

The CDR3 bases are TGTGCCAGCATGGACAGGGCGAGCTCTGGGGCCAACGTCCTGACTTTC. It is translated as CASMDRASSGANVLTF. The chain joins TRBV28 to TRBJ2-6; 8 bases align to TRBD1. The CDR3 is made up of 16 amino acids. V dropped 7 bases and J dropped 0; count of bases not matched to a gene: 5. In germline, CDR1 is MDHEN, CDR2 SYDVKM.

V gene TRBV7-2 combines with J gene TRBJ2-5; D might be TRBD2 (5 bases). Trimming removed 5 bases from V and 1 base from J, with 14 bases in between. The V gene's germline CDR1 is SGHTA and CDR2 FQGNSA. CDR3 length: 15 residues. This CDR3 is CASSLLAGVQETQYF. CDR3 DNA: TGTGCCAGCAGCCTTCTAGCAGGAGTCCAAGAGACCCAGTACTTC.

On this clone itself: Within the sample, other DNA sequences also encode this same CDR3. The chain uses TRBV18 and TRBJ2-3; D is ambiguous. CDR3 length: 12 amino acids. The ends were cut back, 3 bases at V and 1 base at J, with 2 bases in the middle. CDR1 is KGHSH, CDR2 LQKENI, per germline. CDR3 region: CASSPRTDTQYF. The CDR3 DNA reads as TGTGCCAGCTCACCCCGCACAGATACGCAGTATTTT.

This clone was recorded a few times. This CDR3 is also generated by other DNA sequences in the sample. The genes are TRBV5-1 and TRBJ2-2; TRBD1 might be the D (6 bases). This CDR3 comprises 14 residues. Germline-derived CDR1 and CDR2 are SGHRS and YFSETQ. The V end was cut by 4 bases, the J end by 1 base, with 8 bases between. The CDR3 DNA follows: TGCGCCAGCAGCGCACAGGGGAACACCGGGGAGCTGTTTTTT. Translating gives CASSAQGNTGELFF.

The V call is TRBV18, the J call TRBJ2-1, with a weak D call TRBD2 (6 bases). CDR1 is KGHSH, CDR2 LQKENI, per germline. V gave up 1 base and J gave up 5 bases, with 12 bases separating them. The CDR3 has 15 residues. The CDR3 sequence is CASSPRDLRNNEQFF. The CDR3 DNA is TGTGCCAGCTCACCACGGGACTTAAGAAACAATGAGCAGTTCTTC.

The chain joins TRBV7-9 to TRBJ1-2, with TRBD1 identical over 7 bases. V shed 9 bases, J shed 7 bases, and the junction held 11 bases outside the gene matches. Per the germline V gene, CDR1 is SEHNR and CDR2 is FQNEAQ (reference sequence). The CDR3 is made up of 13 amino acids. The CDR3 DNA is TGTGCCAGTTTCGACAGGGAGGATTCTGGCTACACCTTC. This gives the protein CASFDREDSGYTF.

A remark on this clone: The same CDR3 can be traced to other DNA sequences in this sample. V is TRBV5-6 and J is TRBJ2-5, with D unresolved. The CDR3 spans 13 residues. Germline V gene data show CDR1 as SGHDT and CDR2 as YYEEEE. V lost 0 bases, J lost 5 bases, and 8 bases lay in between. The chain's CDR3 is CASSLGPRETQYF. As DNA, the CDR3 is TGTGCCAGCAGCTTGGGCCCCAGGGAGACCCAGTACTTC.

This chain links TRBV10-3 with TRBJ1-3, with D possibly being TRBD1 (5 bases). Germline lookup yields CDR1 ENHRY and CDR2 SYGVKD. Trimming removed 8 bases from V and 4 bases from J, with 24 bases in between. CDR3 length: 17 residues. CDR3 coding DNA: TGTGCCATCGGAAAGCAAGACCCAGGGTCCGCCGGAAACACCATATATTTT. This codes for CAIGKQDPGSAGNTIYF.

The J gene is TRBJ1-1, the V gene TRBV15, with TRBD1 identical over 7 bases. The CDR3 spans 15 residues. The V gene end was trimmed by 4 bases and the J gene end by 6 bases; junction bases not matched to a gene: 11. From germline, CDR1 is LNHNV and CDR2 YYDKDF (reference sequence). CDR3 in amino acids: CATSTGAQGKAEAFF. The CDR3 DNA is TGTGCCACCAGCACAGGGGCACAGGGGAAAGCTGAAGCTTTCTTT.

The chain employs TRBV19 and TRBJ1-5; D gene uncertain. Trimming took off 1 base at V and 3 bases at J, with 7 bases between the two ends. The CDR3 is 14 amino acids. Germline CDR1 LNHDA, CDR2 SQIVND (reference sequence). For the CDR3, the DNA is TGTGCCAGTAGTATAGTGGGCAACAATCAGCCCCAGCATTTT. As protein: CASSIVGNNQPQHF.

V gene TRBV7-2 combines with J gene TRBJ2-2; 12 bases align to TRBD2. This CDR3 contains 18 residues. V gave up 5 bases and J gave up 6 bases; unmatched junction bases: 13. Germline V gene sequence: CDR1 SGHTA, CDR2 FQGNSA. CDR3 coding DNA: TGTGCCAGCAGCCTAGGACTAGCGGGACCTCCGGGGCCCGGGGAGCTGTTTTTT. Translating gives CASSLGLAGPPGPGELFF.

This clone was detected only once. J is TRBJ2-7 and V is TRBV14; D is uncertain. This CDR3 region has 14 residues. V was shortened by 1 base and J by 6 bases, with 13 bases between the two germline ends. Germline lookup yields CDR1 SGHDN and CDR2 FVKESK. As DNA, the CDR3 is TGTGCCAGCAGCCAAGGTCTCTCGATAGGCGAGCAGTACTTC. Its protein is CASSQGLSIGEQYF.

The CDR3 DNA follows: TGTGCCAGCAGTCTCGCAGGCTACTCCTACGAGCAGTACTTC. Amino acids: CASSLAGYSYEQYF. The V and J genes are TRBV6-1 and TRBJ2-7; no clear D gene. This CDR3 has 14 residues. Trimming cost V 5 bases and J 0 bases, with 11 bases left between them. Germline values: CDR1 MNHNS, CDR2 SASEGT.

This chain joins TRBV7-2 and TRBJ2-2; perhaps TRBD2 as D (5 bases). V dropped 6 bases and J dropped 3 bases, with 14 bases sitting between them. The CDR3 is 15 residues long. Germline lookup yields CDR1 SGHTA and CDR2 FQGNSA. The CDR3 region has the DNA TGTGCCAGCAGAGGGAGTAGCGTTTACACCGGGGAGCTGTTTTTT. It specifies CASRGSSVYTGELFF.

The chain carries TRBV6-5 and TRBJ2-7, with TRBD1 matching over 7 bases. Per the germline V gene, CDR1 is MNHEY and CDR2 is SVGAGI. V trimming: 4 bases; J trimming: 1 base; junction bases outside the gene matches: 7. This CDR3 is 15 amino acids long. CDR3 in DNA: TGTGCCAGCAGTTTTGTGAGGGACAGATCCTACGAGCAGTACTTC. Amino acids: CASSFVRDRSYEQYF.

This sequence joins TRBV5-4 and TRBJ2-5, with 7 positions matching TRBD1. This CDR3 contains 14 residues. Per germline, CDR1 SGHNT and CDR2 YYREEE (reference sequence). Unmatched junction bases numbered 6, after V lost 5 bases and J lost 2 bases. CDR3 amino acids: CASSMGTAQETQYF. Here the CDR3 DNA reads TGTGCCAGCAGTATGGGGACAGCGCAAGAGACCCAGTACTTC.

This chain joins TRBV7-9 and TRBJ2-5; 8 bases map to TRBD1. Germline-derived CDR1 and CDR2 are SEHNR and FQNEAQ (reference sequence). The CDR3 spans 15 residues. Trimming cost V 5 bases and J 0 bases; bases outside gene matches: 5. Here the CDR3 DNA reads TGTGCCAGCAGCCTGGGACAGGCCAACCAAGAGACCCAGTACTTC. This codes for CASSLGQANQETQYF.

This chain uses TRBV25-1 with TRBJ2-7, with 7 bases matching TRBD2. This CDR3 has 13 residues. Germline-derived CDR1 and CDR2 are MGHDK and SYGVNS. Losses at the gene ends were 4 bases for V and 3 bases for J; bases not matched to a gene: 3. CDR3 in DNA: TGTGCCAGCAGTGCCGGGACTATCTACGAGCAGTACTTC. Translation: CASSAGTIYEQYF.

The chain recombines TRBV19 with TRBJ2-1; 9 bases fit TRBD1. There are 16 residues in the CDR3. V shed 6 bases and J 6 bases; nucleotides not matched to a gene: 12. Germline V gene data show CDR1 as LNHDA and CDR2 as SQIVND (reference sequence). The CDR3 sequence is CASSRTGTGFFNEQFF. CDR3 DNA sequence: TGTGCCAGTAGCCGGACCGGGACAGGGTTCTTCAATGAGCAGTTCTTC. The whole variable domain, remainder taken from reference TRBV19 and TRBJ2-1, is DGGITQSPKYLFRKEGQNVTLSCEQNLNHDAMYWYRQDPGQGLRLIYYSQIVNDFQKGDIAEGYSVSREKKESFPLTVTSAQKNPTAFYLCASSRTGTGFFNEQFFGPGTRLTVL.

V is TRBV28 and J is TRBJ2-1; 10 bases match TRBD1. The CDR3 runs 17 residues. The ends lost 8 bases at V and 0 bases at J; junction bases unmatched: 10. Germline V gene data show CDR1 as MDHEN and CDR2 as SYDVKM. The CDR3 region has the DNA TGTGCCAGCTCCGGGACAGGGGTCCAGAGCTCCTACAATGAGCAGTTCTTC. It specifies CASSGTGVQSSYNEQFF.

This sequence joins TRBV7-2 and TRBJ2-1; 10 nucleotides line up with TRBD2. Germline V gene lookup returns CDR1 SGHTA and CDR2 FQGNSA. The V segment lost 5 bases and the J segment 4 bases; nucleotides outside the gene matches: 5. The CDR3 length is 15 residues. Written as DNA, the CDR3 is TGTGCCAGCAGCGTTGGACTAGCGGTTTACAATGAGCAGTTCTTC. Its protein is CASSVGLAVYNEQFF.

The chain has TRBV7-9 and TRBJ2-5; maybe TRBD1 (5 bases). The ends were cut back, 8 bases at V and 5 bases at J, with 30 bases in the middle. The germline gives CDR1 SEHNR, CDR2 FQNEAQ (reference sequence). The CDR3 covers 18 residues. The CDR3 coding sequence is TGTGCCAGCCGAATACCGGACGCAGGGATCGACGACCTGGAGACCCAGTACTTC. It encodes CASRIPDAGIDDLETQYF.